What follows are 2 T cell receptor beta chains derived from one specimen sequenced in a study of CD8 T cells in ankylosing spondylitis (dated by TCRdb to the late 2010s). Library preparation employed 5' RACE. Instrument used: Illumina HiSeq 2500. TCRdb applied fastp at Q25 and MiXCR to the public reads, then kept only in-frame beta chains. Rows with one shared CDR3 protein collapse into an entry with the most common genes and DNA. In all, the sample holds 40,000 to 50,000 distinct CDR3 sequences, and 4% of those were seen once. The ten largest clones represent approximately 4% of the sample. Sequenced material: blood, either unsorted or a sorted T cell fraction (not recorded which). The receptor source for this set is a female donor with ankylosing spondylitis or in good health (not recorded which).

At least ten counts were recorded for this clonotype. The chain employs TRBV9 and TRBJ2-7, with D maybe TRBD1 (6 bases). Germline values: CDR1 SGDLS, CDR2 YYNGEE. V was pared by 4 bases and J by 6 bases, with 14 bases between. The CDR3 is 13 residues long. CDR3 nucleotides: TGTGCCAGCAGCCCGCAGGGGCTGCGCGAGCAGTACTTC. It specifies CASSPQGLREQYF.

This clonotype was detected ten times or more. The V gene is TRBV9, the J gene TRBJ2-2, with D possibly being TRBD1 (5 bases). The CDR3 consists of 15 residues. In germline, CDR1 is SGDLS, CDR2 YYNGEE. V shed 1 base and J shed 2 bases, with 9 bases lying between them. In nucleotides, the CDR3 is TGTGCCAGCAGCGTAATAGGGGTTAACACCGGGGAGCTGTTTTTT. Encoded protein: CASSVIGVNTGELFF. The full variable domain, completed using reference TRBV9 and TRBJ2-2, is DSGVTQTPKHLITATGQRVTLRCSPRSGDLSVYWYQQSLDQGLQFLIQYYNGEERAKGNILERFSAQQFPDLHSELNLSSLELGDSALYFCASSVIGVNTGELFFGEGSRLTVL.